These 32 T cell receptor beta chains originate from one sample sequenced in a study of T-cell memory formation after mild COVID-19. MiXCR, run by TCRdb on the 5' RACE reads, gives a single entry per CDR3 protein. The data contain just over 300,000 distinct CDR3 sequences, 15% to 20% of them singletons. The sample taken for sequencing was PBMCs or a T cell subset sorted from them (not recorded which). Every receptor here comes from a man between 18 and 29 years old who had mild COVID-19 (a few samples of this study predate the infection). Cell type and time point are not known.

The rearrangement joins TRBV19 to TRBJ1-6; D remains unclear. V was clipped by 6 bases and J by 0 bases, with 9 bases between them. Germline V gene data show CDR1 as LNHDA and CDR2 as SQIVND (reference sequence). The CDR3 covers 15 residues. CDR3 protein: CASSQPSSYNSPLHF. The CDR3 DNA follows: TGTGCCAGTAGCCAGCCCAGCTCCTATAATTCACCCCTCCACTTT.

This chain uses TRBV29-1 with TRBJ1-2; D is ambiguous. The length of the CDR3 is 12 residues. The germline gives CDR1 SQVTM, CDR2 ANQGSEA. V was pared by 4 bases and J by 4 bases, with 10 bases between. CDR3 sequence reads: CSVGLLSYGYTF. The DNA of the CDR3 is TGCAGCGTTGGGCTGCTCAGCTATGGCTACACCTTC.

CDR3 DNA: TGTGCCAGCAGCCATGGGGGGGAGCAGTACTTC. Amino acids: CASSHGGEQYF. V and J are TRBV12-3 or TRBV12-4 and TRBJ2-7; D is perhaps TRBD2 (6 bases). There are 11 residues in the CDR3. Trimming stripped 6 bases from V and 7 bases from J, with 10 bases between.

This clonotype was seen at least ten times. This rearrangement joins TRBV5-1 to TRBJ2-3, with D perhaps given as TRBD1 or TRBD2 (5 bases each). V was shortened by 4 bases and J by 4 bases, with 16 bases between the two germline ends. Germline V gene data show CDR1 as SGHRS and CDR2 as YFSETQ. The CDR3 has 15 amino acids. For the CDR3, the DNA is TGCGCCAGCAGCACCCGGGACCCCACGGCAGATACGCAGTATTTT. The encoded protein is CASSTRDPTADTQYF.

The chain links TRBV6-5 to TRBJ1-2; D unresolved. The CDR3 covers 13 residues. The V end was cut by 0 bases, the J end by 8 bases, with 10 bases between. Per germline, CDR1 MNHEY and CDR2 SVGAGI. The CDR3 coding sequence is TGTGCCAGCAGTTACTCGGCAAGCGGCGGCTACACCTTC. Translation: CASSYSASGGYTF.

The chain employs TRBV5-5 and TRBJ2-5, with 13 bases that match TRBD2. The CDR3 consists of 16 residues. V shed 5 bases and J 1 base; nucleotides not matched to a gene: 5. Per germline, CDR1 SGHKS and CDR2 YYEKEE (reference sequence). The CDR3 is CASSLTSGGGQETQYF. CDR3 DNA sequence: TGTGCCAGCAGTTTAACTAGCGGGGGGGGCCAAGAGACCCAGTACTTC.

The rearrangement joins TRBV2 to TRBJ1-1, with D tentatively TRBD1 (6 bases). V was trimmed by 6 bases and J by 0 bases, leaving 8 bases between them. The CDR3 contains 13 residues. Germline V lookup: CDR1 SNHLY, CDR2 FYNNEI. CDR3 coding DNA: TGTGCCAGCAGGGACAGAATGAACACTGAAGCTTTCTTT. This codes for CASRDRMNTEAFF. The variable domain in full, with the rest retrieved from reference TRBV2 and TRBJ1-1, is EPEVTQTPSHQVTQMGQEVILRCVPISNHLYFYWYRQILGQKVEFLVSFYNNEISEKSEIFDDQFSVERPDGSNFTLKIRSTKLEDSAMYFCASRDRMNTEAFFGQGTRLTVV.

Only one count was recorded for this clonotype. The chain combines TRBV30 with TRBJ2-7, with 7 bases matching TRBD1. V lost 3 bases and J lost 3; bases outside the gene matches: 5. The CDR3 is made up of 13 amino acids. Germline values: CDR1 GTSNPN, CDR2 SVGIG (reference sequence). CDR3 residues: CAWRPGQIYEQYF. The DNA of the CDR3 is TGTGCCTGGAGACCGGGACAGATCTACGAGCAGTACTTC.

This clonotype was detected a few times. This sequence joins TRBV7-2 and TRBJ1-1, with D possibly matching TRBD1 (5 bases). The V gene's germline CDR1 is SGHTA and CDR2 FQGNSA. The germline V and J ends were trimmed by 5 bases and 2 bases, with 15 bases remaining between them. The CDR3 has 15 residues. In DNA, the CDR3 is TGTGCCAGCAGCCCAGATCAGGGATTAAACACTGAAGCTTTCTTT. It specifies CASSPDQGLNTEAFF.

The chain has TRBV29-1 and TRBJ2-7, with 10 bases matching TRBD1. V was clipped by 4 bases and J by 1 base; unmatched bases: 10. CDR1 is SQVTM, CDR2 ANQGSEA, per germline. The CDR3 length is 16 residues. The CDR3 is CSVAGRDRGPSYEQYF. In DNA form, the CDR3 reads TGCAGCGTTGCAGGCAGGGACAGGGGTCCGTCCTACGAGCAGTACTTC.

There are a few counts of this clonotype. The chain has TRBV12-3 or TRBV12-4 and TRBJ2-2; 7 positions match TRBD1. CDR3 size: 14 residues. The V gene end was trimmed by 6 bases and the J gene end by 2 bases; junction bases not matched to a gene: 3. The CDR3 bases are TGTGCCAGCAGGACAGGGCTAAACACCGGGGAGCTGTTTTTT. Encoded protein: CASRTGLNTGELFF.

This clonotype came up a few times. The chain carries TRBV18 and TRBJ2-5; no firm D call. The CDR3 covers 14 residues. Germline CDR1 reads KGHSH; CDR2 reads LQKENI. With 2 bases removed from V and 5 bases from J, the gap between germline ends came to 12 bases. As DNA, the CDR3 is TGTGCCAGCTCACCAAAGGTCTTGTCCGAGACCCAGTACTTC. Protein sequence: CASSPKVLSETQYF. Full variable domain (outside the CDR3, taken from reference TRBV18 and TRBJ2-5): NAGVMQNPRHLVRRRGQEARLRCSPMKGHSHVYWYRQLPEEGLKFMVYLQKENIIDESGMPKERFSAEFPKEGPSILRIQQVVRGDSAAYFCASSPKVLSETQYFGPGTRLLVL.

V gene TRBV4-1 combines with J gene TRBJ2-2, with D maybe TRBD1 (6 bases). Trimming removed 4 bases from V and 5 bases from J, with 14 bases in between. Looked up from germline, CDR1 is MGHRA and CDR2 is YSYEKL. The CDR3 length is 15 residues. CDR3 bases: TGCGCCAGCAGCCCCGGCGCAAGGGGGACCGGGGAGCTGTTTTTT. This codes for CASSPGARGTGELFF.

V gene TRBV6-6 combines with J gene TRBJ2-7; D unclear. The CDR3 is made up of 11 amino acids. The V gene's germline CDR1 is MNHNY and CDR2 SVGAGI (reference sequence). Trimming pared 7 bases from V and 4 bases from J, leaving 8 bases between. CDR3 amino acids: CASIGGYEQYF. CDR3 nucleotide sequence: TGTGCCAGCATCGGCGGTTACGAGCAGTACTTC.

The chain joins TRBV5-4 to TRBJ1-2; 9 bases align to TRBD1. Germline assignment: CDR1 SGHNT and CDR2 YYREEE (reference sequence). The CDR3 sequence is 15 residues long. The V and J ends lost 3 bases and 6 bases, in that order; junction bases with no gene match: 9. CDR3 region: CASSSAWDREDGYTF. The CDR3 DNA reads as TGTGCCAGCAGCTCTGCGTGGGACAGGGAGGATGGCTACACCTTC.

This clonotype was detected a few times. This rearrangement joins TRBV7-2 to TRBJ1-4; possible D gene TRBD1, 5 bases. The V gene lost 5 bases and the J gene lost 3 bases, with 16 bases spanning the gap. CDR1 SGHTA and CDR2 FQGNSA come from the germline V gene. CDR3 size: 16 residues. The CDR3 region has the DNA TGTGCCAGCAGCCGTGGACAAAAATCCCCTAATGAAAAACTGTTTTTT. Its protein product is CASSRGQKSPNEKLFF.

This clonotype turned up a few times. The CDR3 DNA sequence: TGTGCCAGCAGCATCCCGACTAGCGGGGTTGGAGATACGCAGTATTTT. Translated: CASSIPTSGVGDTQYF. The gene calls are TRBV7-9 and TRBJ2-3, with TRBD2 matching 11 bases. Trimming removed 5 bases from V and 5 bases from J; junction bases left unmatched: 9. The CDR3 is 16 residues long. Germline V lookup: CDR1 SEHNR, CDR2 FQNEAQ (reference sequence).

The chain employs TRBV6-2 or TRBV6-3 and TRBJ2-2; D gene ambiguous. Trimming took 8 bases from V and 6 from J, leaving 16 bases between them. Looked up from germline, CDR1 is MNHEY and CDR2 is SVGEGT. There are 14 residues in the CDR3. The CDR3 reads CASRFHPQAGELFF. CDR3 bases: TGTGCCAGCCGATTCCATCCCCAGGCCGGGGAGCTGTTTTTT.

The chain carries TRBV18 and TRBJ1-1; D gene uncertain. This CDR3 has 13 residues. V lost 2 bases, J lost 5 bases, and 9 bases lay in between. Germline CDR1 reads KGHSH; CDR2 reads LQKENI. CDR3 sequence reads: CASSPSERTEAFF. In DNA form, the CDR3 reads TGTGCCAGCTCACCATCTGAGAGGACTGAAGCTTTCTTT.

This clonotype has only a few counts. The chain combines TRBV4-1 with TRBJ2-7, with no clear D. V was clipped by 0 bases and J by 0 bases, with 12 bases between them. The CDR3 length is 16 residues. CDR1 and CDR2 from the germline V gene are MGHRA and YSYEKL. CDR3 sequence (DNA): TGCGCCAGCAGCCAAGATGGATACCGCGTCTCCTACGAGCAGTACTTC. Amino acids: CASSQDGYRVSYEQYF.

Only a few counts were recorded for this clonotype. The chain recombines TRBV7-9 with TRBJ2-3; 7 nucleotides match TRBD2. The germline gives CDR1 SEHNR, CDR2 FQNEAQ (reference sequence). V shed 5 bases and J 0 bases; nucleotides not matched to a gene: 5. The CDR3 has 15 amino acids. This CDR3 is CASSPPRESTDTQYF. CDR3 sequence (DNA): TGTGCCAGCAGCCCCCCGCGGGAGAGCACAGATACGCAGTATTTT.

The chain employs TRBV6-2 or TRBV6-3 and TRBJ2-4; 7 nucleotides line up with TRBD1. Germline trimming cut 5 bases from V and 3 bases from J; bases unmatched to any gene: 10. From germline, CDR1 is MNHEY and CDR2 SVGEGT. This CDR3 is built from 16 residues. Here the CDR3 reads CASSPVDRVVKNIQYF. The CDR3 region has the DNA TGTGCCAGCAGTCCCGTAGACAGGGTGGTCAAAAACATTCAGTACTTC.

The gene calls are TRBV7-6 and TRBJ2-7; possibly TRBD1 or TRBD2 for D (5 bases each). The germline CDR1 and CDR2 sequences are SGHVS and FNYEAQ. The CDR3 covers 13 residues. Trimming shortened V by 3 bases and J by 5 bases, and 11 bases separated the two germline ends. DNA for the CDR3: TGTGCCAGCAGCTTTGGGGGAATGAACGAGCAGTACTTC. This gives the protein CASSFGGMNEQYF.

Ten or more counts support this clonotype. V usage is TRBV7-8 and J usage is TRBJ1-2; tentative D call: TRBD1 (6 bases). This CDR3 is 14 amino acids long. CDR1 is SGHVS and CDR2 is FQNEAQ in the germline V gene. V shed 1 base and J shed 4 bases, with 10 bases lying between them. Here the CDR3 DNA reads TGTGCCAGCAGCTTAGGGCAGGGGCTCTATGGCTACACCTTC. Translation: CASSLGQGLYGYTF.

V is TRBV20-1 and J is TRBJ1-2; no clear D. Per germline, CDR1 DFQATT and CDR2 SNEGSKA (reference sequence). The V end was cut by 2 bases, the J end by 4 bases, with 8 bases between. CDR3 size: 12 residues. CDR3 nucleotide sequence: TGCAGTGCTAGACCTCAGAGCTATGGCTACACCTTC. This sequence encodes CSARPQSYGYTF.

The V and J genes are TRBV4-3 and TRBJ2-5, with a weak D call TRBD2 (5 bases). V was cut by 2 bases and J by 5 bases, with 9 bases left in between. This CDR3 has 13 amino acids. Germline V CDR1 and CDR2: LGHNA, YSLEER. The CDR3 nucleotides are TGCGCCAGCAGCCAAACCCCGGGGGAGACCCAGTACTTC. Amino acid sequence: CASSQTPGETQYF.

CDR3 loop: CASSLEGGFTDTQYF. The CDR3 nucleotides read TGCGCCAGCAGCTTGGAGGGCGGCTTCACAGATACGCAGTATTTT. The gene calls are TRBV5-1 and TRBJ2-3, with D unclear. CDR3 length: 15 residues. Germline-derived CDR1 and CDR2 are SGHRS and YFSETQ. The ends were cut back, 0 bases at V and 2 bases at J, with 10 bases in the middle.

In its sample, this clonotype was seen many times. This sequence joins TRBV18 and TRBJ2-7, with 8 bases lining up with TRBD1. The trim removed 3 bases at V and 2 bases at J, leaving 3 bases unmatched. In germline, CDR1 is KGHSH, CDR2 LQKENI. This CDR3 comprises 14 residues. In nucleotides, the CDR3 is TGTGCCAGCTCACCTAGACAGGGGACCTACGAGCAGTACGTC. It is translated as CASSPRQGTYEQYV.

This chain joins TRBV28 and TRBJ2-7, with D tentatively TRBD2 (7 bases). CDR1 is MDHEN and CDR2 is SYDVKM in the germline V gene. Trimming removed 2 bases from V and 2 bases from J, with 10 bases in between. The CDR3 sequence is 14 residues long. CDR3 amino acids: CASSLRGGPYEQYV. CDR3 DNA: TGTGCCAGCAGTTTAAGGGGGGGCCCCTACGAGCAGTACGTC.

This chain joins TRBV20-1 and TRBJ2-7; 13 bases match TRBD2. Unmatched junction bases numbered 8, after V lost 5 bases and J lost 7 bases. Germline assignment: CDR1 DFQATT and CDR2 SNEGSKA (reference sequence). The CDR3 runs 14 residues. CDR3 bases: TGCAGTGCTCAGACTAGCGGGGGGTCGAGAGAGCAGTACGTC. Translation gives CSAQTSGGSREQYV.

V and J are TRBV7-6 and TRBJ1-4; tentative D call: TRBD1 (6 bases). The germline gives CDR1 SGHVS, CDR2 FNYEAQ. Trimming stripped 1 base from V and 8 bases from J, with 17 bases between. The CDR3 is 16 amino acids. CDR3 bases: TGTGCCAGCAGCTTAGTTTGGGCAGGGGATCGGGAAAAACTGTTTTTT. Its protein product is CASSLVWAGDREKLFF.

The V and J genes are TRBV15 and TRBJ1-5, with 7 bases identical to TRBD1. Germline CDR1 and CDR2: LNHNV and YYDKDF (reference sequence). CDR3 length equals 14 residues. V was pared by 1 base and J by 8 bases, with 5 bases of the junction left unmatched. The CDR3 nucleotides read TGTGCCACCAGCAGAGGACAGGGTAAGAAGCCCCAGCATTTT. This sequence encodes CATSRGQGKKPQHF.